The 12 T cell receptor beta chains below were found in one sample sequenced in a study of control samples from healthy donors and cancer patients. Profiling relied on immunoSEQ multiplex PCR, and the TCRdb table lists in-frame clones only, not all of them. The sample holds tens of thousands of clones, under 95% seen once. The sequencing input was PBMCs. The receptors derive from a man aged 25 to 45 with colorectal cancer.

The CDR3 reads CASSPTDSNEQFF. The CDR3 nucleotides read TGTGCCAGCAGCCCAACGGACAGCAATGAGCAGTTCTTC. The chain has TRBV6-2 or TRBV6-3 and TRBJ2-1, with D maybe TRBD1 (6 bases). Germline loops: CDR1 MNHEY, CDR2 SVGEGT. There are 13 residues in the CDR3. With 6 bases removed from V and 6 bases from J, the gap between germline ends came to 12 bases.

V gene TRBV3-1 (or the pseudogene TRBV3-2) combines with J gene TRBJ2-2; 8 bases align to TRBD2. V dropped 0 bases and J dropped 2; count of bases not matched to a gene: 8. CDR3 length: 18 residues. Germline CDR1 is LGHDT and CDR2 is YNNKEL (reference sequence). Here the CDR3 DNA reads TGTGCCAGCAGCCAAGAAGAAGCGGGGGTACTCAACACCGGGGAGCTGTTTTTT. Translating gives CASSQEEAGVLNTGELFF.

The chain employs TRBV10-2 and TRBJ1-5, with unresolved D. Trimming took off 4 bases at V and 5 bases at J, with 9 bases between the two ends. The CDR3 spans 13 residues. The germline V gene has CDR1 WSHSY and CDR2 SAAADI. Here the CDR3 reads CASSVTEDQPQHF. The DNA for the CDR3 is TGCGCCAGCAGTGTAACAGAGGATCAGCCCCAGCATTTT.

The chain is built from TRBV4-1 and TRBJ1-5; 9 bases are shared with TRBD1. Losses at the gene ends were 1 base for V and 6 bases for J; bases not matched to a gene: 13. The CDR3 is 18 amino acids. Germline loops: CDR1 MGHRA, CDR2 YSYEKL. The chain's CDR3 is CASSQGPLYRGQSQPQHF. DNA for the CDR3: TGCGCCAGCAGCCAAGGTCCGTTATACAGGGGGCAGAGTCAGCCCCAGCATTTT.

The chain combines TRBV9 with TRBJ2-3, with TRBD1 identical over 11 bases. The CDR3 contains 18 residues. The ends lost 0 bases at V and 1 base at J; junction bases unmatched: 7. In germline, CDR1 is SGDLS, CDR2 YYNGEE. CDR3 protein: CASSVVGQGAFRTDTQYF. CDR3 nucleotides: TGTGCCAGCAGCGTAGTTGGACAGGGGGCTTTTCGCACAGATACGCAGTATTTT.

The V gene is TRBV18, the J gene TRBJ2-7; TRBD2 aligns across 11 bases. This CDR3 comprises 15 residues. The V segment lost 6 bases and the J segment 3 bases; nucleotides outside the gene matches: 7. Germline V lookup: CDR1 KGHSH, CDR2 LQKENI. The DNA of the CDR3 is TGTGCCAGCTCCGGAATAGCGGGGGGGCTCTACGAGCAGTACGTC. Translating gives CASSGIAGGLYEQYV.

The V call is TRBV6-6, the J call TRBJ1-1, with D tentatively TRBD1 (5 bases). Germline V CDR1 and CDR2: MNHNY, SVGAGI (reference sequence). Trimming stripped 6 bases from V and 6 bases from J, with 20 bases between. CDR3 length: 15 amino acids. Written as DNA, the CDR3 is TGTGCCAGCAGGCGTCCAGGGCAGTTCCGGGCTGAAGCTTTCTTT. Translated: CASRRPGQFRAEAFF.

The rearrangement joins TRBV21-1 to TRBJ1-5; the table's D call of TRBD1 was not tested on the DNA. TRBV21-1 is described as a pseudogene. This CDR3 region has 14 residues. CDR3 sequence reads: CASSTSGVGQPQHF. In DNA, the CDR3 is TGTGCCAGCAGCACATCAGGGGTGGGGCAGCCCCAGCATTTT.

V usage is TRBV27 and J usage is TRBJ2-7; D is perhaps TRBD1 (6 bases). V shed 6 bases and J shed 5 bases, with 14 bases lying between them. The CDR3 spans 13 residues. The germline V gene encodes CDR1 MNHEY and CDR2 SMNVEV (reference sequence). CDR3 DNA sequence: TGTGCCAGCAGATTCCAGGGGACGGACGAGCAGTACTTC. This codes for CASRFQGTDEQYF.

The genes are TRBV6-5 and TRBJ2-1, with a weak D call TRBD2 (6 bases). Germline assignment: CDR1 MNHEY and CDR2 SVGAGI. Trimming removed 11 bases from V and 9 bases from J, with 20 bases in between. The CDR3 length is 13 residues. The CDR3 sequence: CAAGTGSSGEQFF. The CDR3 nucleotides read TGTGCCGCCGGAACCGGGAGTTCGGGTGAGCAGTTCTTC.

The V gene is TRBV5-1, the J gene TRBJ2-1; no clear D gene. The germline V and J ends were trimmed by 0 bases and 0 bases, with 10 bases remaining between them. Germline CDR1 is SGHRS and CDR2 is YFSETQ. The CDR3 runs 16 residues. DNA for the CDR3: TGCGCCAGCAGCTTGGAGGTTGCGACCTCCTACAATGAGCAGTTCTTC. Translated, it gives CASSLEVATSYNEQFF.

The chain couples TRBV6-2 or TRBV6-3 to TRBJ1-1; D is unresolved. Germline V gene lookup returns CDR1 MNHEY and CDR2 SVGEGT. This CDR3 region has 12 residues. Trimming shortened V by 6 bases and J by 11 bases, and 16 bases separated the two germline ends. CDR3 protein: CASSPTRKSAFF. CDR3 sequence (DNA): TGTGCCAGCAGCCCCACAAGGAAAAGTGCTTTCTTT.